This T cell receptor beta chain was found in a study of vaccination and CD4 T cells after COVID-19. Study at large: Overlapping spike peptides of SARS-CoV-2, HCoV-NL63, HCoV-OC43 and HCoV-229E were used, and cells were stimulated with them. Study outcomes and limitations: Spike mono-reactivity marked 304 of 307 vaccine-specific clones in convalescent patients. Investigators enrolled relatively few convalescent patients and included no early post-infection timepoints.

Germline CDR1 reads DFQATT; CDR2 reads SNEGSKA (reference sequence). J gave up 4 bases and V 0 bases, and 10 bases lay outside the gene matches. CDR3 length: 17 residues. Sequenced with the Oncomine TCR Beta short-read assay was DNA taken from cultured CD4+ T cells. Via MiXCR, TCRdb re-called the PCR reads, giving one row per CDR3 protein. Found here are 20,000 to 25,000 distinct CDR3 sequences, around 50% of them singletons; the top ten hold 9%. Treatment: roughly nine-day PBMC culture with coronavirus spike peptide pools or control peptides (ViraFEST assay). The culture of about 2 million PBMCs per well included 8 to 10 IU/ml IL-2 and around 11 ug/ml peptide pools. About this clonotype itself: What it recognizes is unknown.

The clonotype originates from a human donor who had recovered from COVID-19. The sample comprised CD4+ T cells from blood, cultured in vitro. The chain couples TRBV20-1 to TRBJ2-3, with 10 nucleotides matching TRBD2. The CDR3 sequence is CSARDWKREGRADTQYF. Written as DNA, the CDR3 is TGCAGTGCTAGAGATTGGAAGCGGGAGGGCCGGGCAGATACGCAGTATTTT.